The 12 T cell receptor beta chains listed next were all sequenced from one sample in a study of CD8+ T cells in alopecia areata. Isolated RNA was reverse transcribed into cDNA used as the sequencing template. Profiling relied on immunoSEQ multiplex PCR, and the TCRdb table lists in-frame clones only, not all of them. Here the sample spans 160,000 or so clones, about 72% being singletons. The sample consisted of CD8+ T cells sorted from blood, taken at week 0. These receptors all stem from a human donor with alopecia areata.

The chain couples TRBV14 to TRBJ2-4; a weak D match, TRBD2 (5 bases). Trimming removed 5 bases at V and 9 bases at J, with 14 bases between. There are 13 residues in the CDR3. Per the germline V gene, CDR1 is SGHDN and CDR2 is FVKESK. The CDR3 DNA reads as TGTGCCAGCAGCGGTCTAATAGGAGGCATTCAGTACTTC. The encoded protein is CASSGLIGGIQYF.

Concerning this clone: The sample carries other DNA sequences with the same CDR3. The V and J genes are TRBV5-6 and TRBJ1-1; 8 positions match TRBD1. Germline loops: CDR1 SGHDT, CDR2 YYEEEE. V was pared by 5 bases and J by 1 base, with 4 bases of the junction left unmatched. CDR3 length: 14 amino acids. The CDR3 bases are TGTGCCAGCAGTCCCGGGACAGGGAACACTGAAGCTTTCTTT. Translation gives CASSPGTGNTEAFF.

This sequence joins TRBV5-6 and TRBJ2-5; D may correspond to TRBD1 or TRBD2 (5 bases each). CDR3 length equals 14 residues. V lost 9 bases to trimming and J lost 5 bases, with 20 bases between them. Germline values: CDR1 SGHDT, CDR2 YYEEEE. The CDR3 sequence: CATLTRGREETQYF. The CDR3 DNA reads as TGTGCCACCCTGACGAGGGGAAGGGAGGAGACCCAGTACTTC.

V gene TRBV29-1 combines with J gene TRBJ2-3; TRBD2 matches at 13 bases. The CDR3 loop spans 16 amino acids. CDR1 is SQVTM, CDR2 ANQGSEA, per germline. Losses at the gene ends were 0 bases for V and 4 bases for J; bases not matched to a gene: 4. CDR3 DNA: TGCAGCGTTGAAGATCGGACTAGCGGGGGCCCAGATACGCAGTATTTT. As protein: CSVEDRTSGGPDTQYF.

CDR3 nucleotide sequence: TGTGCCAGCAGCTCTCATATCCCGAACACCGGGGAGCTGTTTTTT. Amino acid sequence: CASSSHIPNTGELFF. V gene TRBV7-9 combines with J gene TRBJ2-2; D remains ambiguous. This CDR3 region has 15 residues. The V and J ends lost 4 bases and 0 bases respectively, with 9 bases between them. CDR1 and CDR2 (germline): SEHNR, FQNEAQ (reference sequence).

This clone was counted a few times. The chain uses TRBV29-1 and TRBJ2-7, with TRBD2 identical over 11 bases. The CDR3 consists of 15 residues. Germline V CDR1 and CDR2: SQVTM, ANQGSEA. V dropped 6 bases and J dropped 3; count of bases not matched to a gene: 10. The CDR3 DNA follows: TGCAGCGTAGAGTTAACTAGCGGGGGATTCTACGAGCAGTACTTC. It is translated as CSVELTSGGFYEQYF.

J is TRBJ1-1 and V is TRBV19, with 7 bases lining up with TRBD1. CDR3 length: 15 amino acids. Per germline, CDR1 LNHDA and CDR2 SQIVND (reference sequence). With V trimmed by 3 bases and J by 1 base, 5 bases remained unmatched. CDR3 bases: TGTGCCAGTAGTATTCTAGGGGGCCCGAACACTGAAGCTTTCTTT. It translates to CASSILGGPNTEAFF.

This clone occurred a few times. CDR3 loop: CASTPRAGMDEQFF. The DNA for the CDR3 is TGTGCCAGCACCCCCCGTGCGGGAATGGATGAGCAGTTCTTC. The V gene is TRBV5-6, the J gene TRBJ2-1, with D perhaps TRBD2 (6 bases). Trimming pared 6 bases from V and 8 bases from J, leaving 18 bases between. Per the germline V gene, CDR1 is SGHDT and CDR2 is YYEEEE. This CDR3 region has 14 residues.

The CDR3 DNA reads TGTGCCAGCAGTGAATCCACTGCTCAAGAGACCCAGTACTTC. This codes for CASSESTAQETQYF. The chain carries TRBV25-1 and TRBJ2-5; D not resolved. The CDR3 spans 14 residues. With 1 base removed from V and 2 bases from J, the gap between germline ends came to 8 bases. Germline V gene data show CDR1 as MGHDK and CDR2 as SYGVNS. The full variable domain, with the rest looked up from reference TRBV25-1 and TRBJ2-5, is EADIYQTPRYLVIGTGKKITLECSQTMGHDKMYWYQQDPGMELHLIHYSYGVNSTEKGDLSSESTVSRIRTEHFPLTLESARPSHTSQYLCASSESTAQETQYFGPGTRLLVL.

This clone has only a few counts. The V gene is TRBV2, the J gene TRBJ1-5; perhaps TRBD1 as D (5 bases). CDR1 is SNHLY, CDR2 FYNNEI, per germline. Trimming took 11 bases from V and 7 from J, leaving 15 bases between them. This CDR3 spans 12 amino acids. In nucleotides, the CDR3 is TGTGCCTCCTGGGGGGGAGAACAGCCCCAGCATTTT. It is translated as CASWGGEQPQHF.

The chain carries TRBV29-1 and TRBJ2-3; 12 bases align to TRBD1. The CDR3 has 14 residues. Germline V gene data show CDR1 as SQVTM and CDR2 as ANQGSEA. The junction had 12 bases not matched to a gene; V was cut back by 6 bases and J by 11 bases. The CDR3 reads CSVGGQGAPQGQYF. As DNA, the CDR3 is TGCAGCGTGGGGGGACAGGGGGCCCCTCAGGGGCAGTATTTT.

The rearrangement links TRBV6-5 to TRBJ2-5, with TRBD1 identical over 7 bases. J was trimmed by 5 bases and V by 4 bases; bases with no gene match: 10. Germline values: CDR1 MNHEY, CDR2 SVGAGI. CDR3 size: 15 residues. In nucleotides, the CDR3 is TGTGCCAGCAGTTCTCGGGACAGAGGTTGGGAGACCCAGTACTTC. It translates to CASSSRDRGWETQYF.